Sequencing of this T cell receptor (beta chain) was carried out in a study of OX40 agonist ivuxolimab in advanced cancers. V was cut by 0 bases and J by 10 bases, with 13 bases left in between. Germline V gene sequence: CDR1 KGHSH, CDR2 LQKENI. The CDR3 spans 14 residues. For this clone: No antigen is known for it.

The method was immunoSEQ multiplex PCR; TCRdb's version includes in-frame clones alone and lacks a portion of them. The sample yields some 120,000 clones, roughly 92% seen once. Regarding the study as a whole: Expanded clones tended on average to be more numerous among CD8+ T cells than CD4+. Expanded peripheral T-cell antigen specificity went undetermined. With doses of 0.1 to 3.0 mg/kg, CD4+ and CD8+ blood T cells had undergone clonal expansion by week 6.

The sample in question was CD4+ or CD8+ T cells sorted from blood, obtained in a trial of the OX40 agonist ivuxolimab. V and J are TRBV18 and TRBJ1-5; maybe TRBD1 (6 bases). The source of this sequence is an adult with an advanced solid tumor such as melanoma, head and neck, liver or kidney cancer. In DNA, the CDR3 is TGTGCCAGCTCACCACCGGGGACACGGATACCCCAGCATTTT. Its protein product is CASSPPGTRIPQHF.